Each of the 3 T cell receptor beta chains below was sequenced from the same sample in a study of breast tumors, draining lymph nodes, adjacent tissues. TCRdb fed the multiplex PCR reads into MiXCR, producing one record per CDR3 protein. The profile shows 20,000 to 25,000 distinct CDR3 sequences, about 61% of them singletons. Sequenced material: tumor-adjacent breast tissue. Source of these receptors: a female donor with breast cancer. Some clones in this sample may be carry-over from other donors' samples.

Remarks on this clonotype: A much larger clone is a single base away; this may be a read error. The V gene is TRBV2, the J gene TRBJ2-1, with TRBD2 matching over 9 bases. Germline V gene sequence: CDR1 SNHLY, CDR2 FYNNEI. CDR3 length: 16 amino acids. The trim removed 4 bases at V and 1 base at J, leaving 5 bases unmatched. The CDR3 DNA reads as TGTGCCAGCAGTGCATCAGCGGGGGGATCCTACAATGAGCAGTTCTTC. It yields the protein CASSASAGGSYNEQFF.

The genes are TRBV5-8 and TRBJ2-3; a weak D match, TRBD2 (6 bases). From germline, CDR1 is SGHTS and CDR2 YDEGEE. CDR3 length equals 16 residues. V was shortened by 1 base and J by 1 base, with 13 bases between the two germline ends. The CDR3 DNA reads as TGTGCCAGCAGCTTGCTCCTAGCGCTAGGCACAGATACGCAGTATTTT. Its protein is CASSLLLALGTDTQYF.

In its sample, this clonotype was seen many times. V and J are TRBV4-1 and TRBJ2-1, with TRBD2 identical over 11 bases. The V and J ends lost 5 bases and 8 bases, in that order; junction bases with no gene match: 8. Per the germline V gene, CDR1 is MGHRA and CDR2 is YSYEKL. CDR3 length: 15 residues. In DNA, the CDR3 is TGCGCCAGCAGCTTCCAACTAGCGGGGGAACATGAGCAGTTCTTC. Translated, it gives CASSFQLAGEHEQFF.